These 10 T cell receptor beta chains were sequenced from one sample in a study of cytomegalovirus exposure and HLA in healthy donors. Clones were read by immunoSEQ multiplex PCR, and TCRdb kept only the in-frame ones, dropping some. This table holds 150,000 to 180,000 clones, 86% found once. Specimen: PBMCs. The receptors derive from a human donor in good health.

The chain has TRBV5-1 and TRBJ2-7, with 7 nucleotides matching TRBD2. The CDR3 extends over 16 amino acids. Germline CDR1 is SGHRS and CDR2 is YFSETQ. Losses at the gene ends were 1 base for V and 5 bases for J; bases not matched to a gene: 12. DNA for the CDR3: TGCGCCAGCAGCTTGCTTTTCGGTTTCAGCGGGGACGAGCAGTACTTC. Translating it yields CASSLLFGFSGDEQYF.

The rearrangement uses TRBV30 and TRBJ2-5, with 13 nucleotides matching TRBD2. The CDR3 is made up of 18 amino acids. The germline V gene encodes CDR1 GTSNPN and CDR2 SVGIG (reference sequence). The CDR3 reads CGVVAFRTSGSVGETQYF. The CDR3 nucleotides are TGTGGAGTGGTAGCCTTTAGGACTAGCGGGAGTGTCGGGGAGACCCAGTACTTC.

The chain has TRBV7-9 and TRBJ2-5; D might be TRBD2 (5 bases). This CDR3 region has 13 residues. Germline V lookup: CDR1 SEHNR, CDR2 FQNEAQ (reference sequence). Trimming cost V 6 bases and J 4 bases, with 12 bases left between them. The CDR3 is CASRRGAAETQYF. CDR3 coding DNA: TGTGCCAGCAGACGGGGAGCGGCAGAGACCCAGTACTTC.

The V gene is TRBV7-9, the J gene TRBJ1-2, with 9 bases aligning to TRBD1. Germline loops: CDR1 SEHNR, CDR2 FQNEAQ (reference sequence). CDR3 size: 16 residues. V lost 2 bases and J lost 7; bases outside the gene matches: 11. CDR3: CASSLPEQGAFSGYTF. The DNA of the CDR3 is TGTGCCAGCAGCTTACCCGAACAGGGGGCGTTTAGTGGCTACACCTTC.

The chain is built from TRBV7-6 and TRBJ2-1; 8 nucleotides line up with TRBD1. This CDR3 region has 15 residues. The germline gives CDR1 SGHVS, CDR2 FNYEAQ. V shed 1 base and J 8 bases; nucleotides not matched to a gene: 7. CDR3 protein: CASSLGQGFGDEQFF. CDR3 nucleotides: TGTGCCAGCAGCTTAGGACAGGGGTTCGGCGATGAGCAGTTCTTC.

This sequence joins TRBV7-9 and TRBJ1-2; D not certain. V shed 8 bases and J shed 4 bases, with 14 bases lying between them. The CDR3 runs to 13 residues. Germline V gene data show CDR1 as SEHNR and CDR2 as FQNEAQ (reference sequence). The CDR3 sequence is CASGWAGGYGYTF. Written as DNA, the CDR3 is TGTGCCAGCGGCTGGGCAGGTGGCTATGGCTACACCTTC. The full variable domain, rest sourced from reference TRBV7-9 and TRBJ1-2, is DTGVSQNPRHKITKRGQNVTFRCDPISEHNRLYWYRQTLGQGPEFLTYFQNEAQLEKSRLLSDRFSAERPKGSFSTLEIQRTEQGDSAMYLCASGWAGGYGYTFGSGTRLTVV.

The chain combines TRBV6-1 with TRBJ2-2, with TRBD1 as a possible D gene (5 bases). Germline CDR1 MNHNS, CDR2 SASEGT. The CDR3 runs 15 residues. V gave up 7 bases and J gave up 1 base, with 13 bases separating them. The chain's CDR3 is CASKGAGMNTGELFF. In DNA form, the CDR3 reads TGTGCCAGCAAGGGTGCAGGGATGAACACCGGGGAGCTGTTTTTT.

This clone was recorded once. The chain recombines TRBV7-2 with TRBJ1-1; no definite D call. The V and J ends lost 1 base and 6 bases respectively, with 15 bases between them. CDR3 length equals 15 residues. Germline V lookup: CDR1 SGHTA, CDR2 FQGNSA. Here the CDR3 reads CASSLERRESAEAFF. CDR3 in DNA: TGTGCCAGCAGCTTAGAAAGGAGGGAGAGCGCTGAAGCTTTCTTT.

This chain connects TRBV28 to TRBJ2-7, with 14 nucleotides matching TRBD2. The V gene's germline CDR1 is MDHEN and CDR2 SYDVKM. With 8 bases clipped from V and 6 bases from J, the junction kept 18 bases outside the gene matches. The CDR3 spans 18 residues. CDR3 DNA sequence: TGTGCCAGCTACACTTGGACTAGCGGGAGGTCGGCTTCAGGCGAGCAGTACTTC. It specifies CASYTWTSGRSASGEQYF.

The V call is TRBV15, the J call TRBJ2-2; TRBD2 agrees at 9 bases. Trimming at V came to 8 bases and at J to 1 base, leaving 2 bases not matched to a gene. This CDR3 comprises 14 residues. Germline V gene sequence: CDR1 LNHNV, CDR2 YYDKDF (reference sequence). This chain's CDR3 is CATRLAENTGELFF. In DNA, the CDR3 is TGTGCCACCCGACTAGCGGAGAACACCGGGGAGCTGTTTTTT.